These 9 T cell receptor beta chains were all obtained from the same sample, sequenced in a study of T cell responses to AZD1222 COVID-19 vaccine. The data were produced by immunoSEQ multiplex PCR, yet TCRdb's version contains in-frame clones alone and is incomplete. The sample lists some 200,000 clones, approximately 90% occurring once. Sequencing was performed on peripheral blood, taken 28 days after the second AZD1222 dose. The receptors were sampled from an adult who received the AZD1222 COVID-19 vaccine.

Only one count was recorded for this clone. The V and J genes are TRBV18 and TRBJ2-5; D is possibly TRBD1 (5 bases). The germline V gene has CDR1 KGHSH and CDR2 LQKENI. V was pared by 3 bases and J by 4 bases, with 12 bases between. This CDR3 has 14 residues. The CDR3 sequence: CASSPQGYRETQYF. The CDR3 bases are TGTGCCAGCTCACCCCAGGGATACAGAGAGACCCAGTACTTC. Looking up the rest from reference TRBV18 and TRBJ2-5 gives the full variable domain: NAGVMQNPRHLVRRRGQEARLRCSPMKGHSHVYWYRQLPEEGLKFMVYLQKENIIDESGMPKERFSAEFPKEGPSILRIQQVVRGDSAAYFCASSPQGYRETQYFGPGTRLLVL.

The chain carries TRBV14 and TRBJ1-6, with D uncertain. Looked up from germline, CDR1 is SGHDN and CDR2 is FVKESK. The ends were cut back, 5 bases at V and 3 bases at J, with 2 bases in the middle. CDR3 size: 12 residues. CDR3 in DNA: TGTGCCAGCAGCGACTATAATTCACCCCTCCACTTT. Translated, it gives CASSDYNSPLHF.

CDR3 nucleotide sequence: TGTGCCTGGAGTGTAAGCCTTAGCGGCGGGGAGCTGTTTTTT. This gives the protein CAWSVSLSGGELFF. V gene TRBV30 combines with J gene TRBJ2-2; D is perhaps TRBD2 (6 bases). Per the germline V gene, CDR1 is GTSNPN and CDR2 is SVGIG (reference sequence). V was cut by 0 bases and J by 7 bases, with 12 bases left in between. The CDR3 has 14 residues.

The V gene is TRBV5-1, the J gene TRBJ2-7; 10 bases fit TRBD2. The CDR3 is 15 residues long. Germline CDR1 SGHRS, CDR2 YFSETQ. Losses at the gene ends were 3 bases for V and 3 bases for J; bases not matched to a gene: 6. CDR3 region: CASSSAGTSVYEQYF. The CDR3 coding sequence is TGCGCCAGCAGCTCTGCCGGGACTAGCGTCTACGAGCAGTACTTC.

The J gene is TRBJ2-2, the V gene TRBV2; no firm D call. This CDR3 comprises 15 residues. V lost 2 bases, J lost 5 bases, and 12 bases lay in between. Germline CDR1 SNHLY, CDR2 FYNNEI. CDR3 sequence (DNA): TGTGCCAGCAGTGAATCTAGTAGCCGAACCGGGGAGCTGTTTTTT. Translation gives CASSESSSRTGELFF.

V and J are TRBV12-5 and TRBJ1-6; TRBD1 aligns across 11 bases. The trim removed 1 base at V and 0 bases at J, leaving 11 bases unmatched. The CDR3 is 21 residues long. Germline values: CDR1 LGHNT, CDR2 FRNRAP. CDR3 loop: CASGLAPRTGGANSYNSPLHF. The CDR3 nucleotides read TGTGCTAGTGGTTTGGCCCCCAGGACAGGGGGCGCGAACTCCTATAATTCACCCCTCCACTTT.

This CDR3 reads CASSPLQGEAFF. CDR3 nucleotide sequence: TGTGCCAGCTCACCTCTACAGGGGGAAGCTTTCTTT. The chain is built from TRBV18 and TRBJ1-1, with 7 nucleotides matching TRBD1. J was trimmed by 8 bases and V by 3 bases; bases with no gene match: 3. Germline CDR1 reads KGHSH; CDR2 reads LQKENI. The CDR3 contains 12 residues. Combining the CDR3 with reference TRBV18 and TRBJ1-1 gives the whole variable domain NAGVMQNPRHLVRRRGQEARLRCSPMKGHSHVYWYRQLPEEGLKFMVYLQKENIIDESGMPKERFSAEFPKEGPSILRIQQVVRGDSAAYFCASSPLQGEAFFGQGTRLTVV.

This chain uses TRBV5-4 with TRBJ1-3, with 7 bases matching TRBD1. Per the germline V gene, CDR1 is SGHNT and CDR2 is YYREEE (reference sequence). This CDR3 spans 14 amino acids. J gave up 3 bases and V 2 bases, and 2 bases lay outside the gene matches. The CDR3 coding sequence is TGTGCCAGCAGCTTCAGGGGGATTGGAAACACCATATATTTT. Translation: CASSFRGIGNTIYF.

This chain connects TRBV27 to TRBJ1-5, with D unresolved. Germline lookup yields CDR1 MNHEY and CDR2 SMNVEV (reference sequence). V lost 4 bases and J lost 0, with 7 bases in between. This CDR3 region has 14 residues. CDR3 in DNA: TGTGCCAGCAGTTCGCATAATAGCAATCAGCCCCAGCATTTT. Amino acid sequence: CASSSHNSNQPQHF.